Sequencing of this T cell receptor (beta chain) was carried out in a study of CD8 T cells in ankylosing spondylitis. Study results and caveats: A TCR beta motif of 7 or 8 highly homologous variants appeared characteristic of ankylosing spondylitis blood.

Via MiXCR, TCRdb re-called the 5' RACE reads, giving one row per CDR3 protein. Here the sample spans 310,000 or so distinct CDR3 sequences, 15% to 25% being singletons. Notes on this clonotype: Its antigen remains unknown.

The CDR3 sequence is 17 residues long. V gave up 1 base and J gave up 0 bases, with 16 bases separating them. Germline-derived CDR1 and CDR2 are DFQATT and SNEGSKA (reference sequence). This clonotype originated in a male donor with ankylosing spondylitis or in good health (not recorded which). The chain links TRBV20-1 to TRBJ2-1; D possibly corresponds to TRBD2 (6 bases). The specimen was blood, either unsorted or a sorted T cell fraction (not recorded which). CDR3 sequence reads: CSARGEGSGLSYNEQFF. CDR3 in DNA: TGCAGTGCTAGAGGCGAGGGAAGCGGGCTCTCCTACAATGAGCAGTTCTTC.